These T cell receptor beta chains were read from a single sample in a study of CD8 T cells in Susac syndrome. MiXCR was run by TCRdb on the immunoSEQ multiplex PCR reads, yielding one entry per CDR3 protein. Of more than 110,000 distinct CDR3 sequences listed, roughly 94% were seen once; the top ten hold more than 0.14%. Input material: CD4+ T cells from PBMCs. The receptor source for this set is a human donor with Susac syndrome. CDR3s include the opening cysteine and the closing phenylalanine or tryptophan. The D gene is left open where the match is weak. Expanded clones get a size class; other rows say once, few or many, or leave the size out.

TRBD1 . TRBJ1-5 TRBV29-1 CSVETGNNQPQHF TGCAGCGTTGAGACAGGGAATAATCAGCCCCAGCATTTT
. once TRBJ2-1 TRBV5-1 CASSPASWGDYNEQFF TGCGCCAGCAGCCCAGCTAGTTGGGGGGACTACAATGAGCAGTTCTTC
TRBD1 once TRBJ1-2 TRBV12-3/TRBV12-4 CASSLFGRAGGNGYTF TGTGCCAGCAGTTTATTCGGCCGGGCAGGGGGCAATGGCTACACCTTC
. . TRBJ1-1 TRBV28 CASSPGLGPGTEAFF TGTGCCAGCAGTCCTGGTCTGGGGCCGGGGACTGAAGCTTTCTTT
. once TRBJ1-1 TRBV20-1 CSARVGAMNTEAFF TGCAGTGCTAGAGTAGGTGCGATGAACACTGAAGCTTTCTTT
. . TRBJ2-3 TRBV7-9 CASSPQGEDTQYF TGTGCCAGCAGCCCCCAAGGAGAAGATACGCAGTATTTT
TRBD2 . TRBJ2-1 TRBV4-1 CASRGTSGGASTYNEQFF TGCGCCAGCAGGGGAACTAGCGGGGGGGCTTCCACCTACAATGAGCAGTTCTTC
. . TRBJ1-4 TRBV20-1 CSAVQGYRTNEKLFF TGCAGTGCTGTACAGGGTTATCGAACTAATGAAAAACTGTTTTTT
. . TRBJ1-1 TRBV10-3 CAISEWGGAFF TGTGCCATCAGTGAATGGGGGGGAGCTTTCTTT
. . TRBJ2-7 TRBV7-2 CASSLARADYEQYF TGTGCCAGCAGCTTAGCCCGGGCGGACTACGAGCAGTACTTC
. . TRBJ1-4 TRBV18 CASSPGTTNEKLFF TGTGCCAGCTCACCGGGGACAACTAATGAAAAACTGTTTTTT
TRBD1 . TRBJ1-4 TRBV30 CAWTGQLYEKLFF TGTGCCTGGACGGGACAGTTATATGAAAAACTGTTTTTT
. . TRBJ1-4 TRBV28 CASSSSQGEKLFF TGTGCCAGCAGTTCGTCACAGGGTGAAAAACTGTTTTTT
. once TRBJ2-7 TRBV18 CASSPPQSGKEQYF TGTGCCAGCTCACCACCCCAGTCGGGGAAGGAGCAGTACTTC
TRBD2 few TRBJ2-2 TRBV4-3 CASSLEAGAGTGELFF TGCGCCAGCAGTCTCGAAGCGGGAGCGGGGACCGGGGAGCTGTTTTTT
. . TRBJ1-4 TRBV18 CASSPQNRNNEKLFF TGTGCCAGCTCACCACAGAACAGAAATAATGAAAAACTGTTTTTT
. . TRBJ1-4 TRBV4-1 CASSQVPGASEKLFF TGCGCCAGCAGCCAAGTCCCCGGGGCGTCGGAAAAACTGTTTTTT
. . TRBJ1-2 TRBV5-1 CASSLGAFQGSAGYTF TGCGCCAGCAGCTTGGGGGCGTTCCAGGGGTCTGCCGGCTACACCTTC
. . TRBJ1-5 TRBV24-1 CATSASNQPQHF TGTGCCACCAGCGCCAGCAATCAGCCCCAGCATTTT
TRBD1 . TRBJ1-2 TRBV12-5 CASGLGLGQGPLYGYTF TGTGCTAGTGGTTTGGGCCTAGGACAGGGCCCGCTCTATGGCTACACCTTC
. . TRBJ2-2 TRBV3-1 CASSPRRGGNTGELFF TGTGCCAGCAGCCCTCGGCGGGGCGGGAACACCGGGGAGCTGTTTTTT
. . TRBJ2-1 TRBV7-9 CASSRPEGYNEQFF TGTGCCAGCAGCCGACCTGAGGGGTACAATGAGCAGTTCTTC
TRBD1 . TRBJ2-7 TRBV29-1 CSVAQSGGEQYF TGCAGCGTTGCCCAGTCAGGGGGCGAGCAGTACTTC
TRBD1 . TRBJ2-5 TRBV4-3 CASSHRTGWETQYF TGCGCCAGCAGCCACCGGACAGGATGGGAGACCCAGTACTTC
TRBD1 . TRBJ1-2 TRBV2 CASGGQGALSGYGYTF TGTGCCAGCGGAGGACAGGGGGCTTTATCGGGCTATGGCTACACCTTC
TRBD2 . TRBJ2-7 TRBV15 CATSSLAGGSYEQYF TGTGCCACCAGCAGTCTAGCGGGAGGTAGTTACGAGCAGTACTTC
. . TRBJ2-6 TRBV20-1 CSASLKGAVSGANVLTF TGCAGTGCTTCTCTCAAGGGTGCGGTCTCTGGGGCCAACGTCCTGACTTTC
. . TRBJ2-2 TRBV9 CASSPSTNTGELFF TGTGCCAGCAGCCCGTCAACGAACACCGGGGAGCTGTTTTTT
. . TRBJ1-1 TRBV20-1 CSANALNTEAFF TGCAGTGCCAACGCCTTGAACACTGAAGCTTTCTTT
. . TRBJ2-7 TRBV10-1 CATSRRTDGPYEQYF TGCGCCACTTCACGGAGGACGGATGGGCCCTACGAGCAGTACTTC
. . TRBJ2-5 TRBV29-1 CSVPRVGETQYF TGCAGCGTCCCCAGGGTAGGAGAGACCCAGTACTTC